One T cell receptor (beta chain) is described in this entry. The germline V gene has CDR1 SGDLS and CDR2 YYNGEE. Trimming removed 0 bases from V and 1 base from J, with 7 bases in between. The CDR3 consists of 14 residues. TCRdb's copy holds only in-frame clones and misses some; the assay was immunoSEQ multiplex PCR. The table has around 350,000 clones, around 90% seen once. The data stem from a study of blood T cell repertoires in COVID-19. The chain joins TRBV9 to TRBJ1-2; no clear D gene. This clonotype originated in a human donor in a cohort sampled during active COVID-19. Sample: peripheral blood. The CDR3 nucleotides are TGTGCCAGCAGCGTAGGAGGACTTAACTATGGCTACACCTTC. It is translated as CASSVGGLNYGYTF.